Given below is one TCR beta chain in context. Study members were between 18 and 89 years old and lived in some 22 US regions. The CDR3 contains 16 residues. Trimming took 6 bases from V and 9 from J, leaving 21 bases between them. The germline gives CDR1 MDHEN, CDR2 SYDVKM. This entry is derived from a study of blood T cell repertoires in COVID-19. Study-wide background: Italy, Spain and the United States were the sources of the convalescent and acute COVID-19 samples.

In the source study's methods: Nucleated cell number was recorded as an estimate derived from reference gene primer amplification. Repertoires were generated with immunoSEQ multiplex PCR, while TCRdb's copy carries only in-frame clones and drops some. That table is the source of V, J and clone size, and D and trimming were worked out from the DNA. The sample holds roughly 69,000 clones; around 80% are singletons and the top ten take 3.5% to 4%. The chain is built from TRBV28 and TRBJ1-6, with D possibly matching TRBD1 (5 bases). This clonotype was obtained from a woman aged 40 to 49 with acute COVID-19. The sequencing input was PBMCs or T cells enriched from blood (not recorded which). The CDR3 reads CASSLTDPTVGSPLHF. The CDR3 DNA reads as TGTGCCAGCAGCCTTACCGACCCGACAGTAGGTTCACCCCTCCACTTT.